One T cell receptor (beta chain) is described in this entry. CDR1 SGHAT and CDR2 FQNNGV come from the germline V gene. The CDR3 has 15 residues. Trimming removed 0 bases from V and 7 bases from J, with 16 bases in between. The study drew participants aged roughly 18 to 95 years from some 24 US areas. Cohort assignment relied on participant-reported clinical history. These data originate in a study of blood T cell repertoires in COVID-19. Original data processing: Cell counts per sample came from amplifying reference gene primers. Measured with immunoSEQ multiplex PCR; TCRdb has only the in-frame clones, and not every one. The DNA was the basis for D and trimming; V, J and clone size are from that table. The data show around 250,000 clones, 85% to 90% seen once.

The sequence derives from a man between 18 and 29 years old who had recovered from COVID-19. The sequencing input was PBMCs or T cells enriched from blood (not recorded which). This chain connects TRBV11-2 to TRBJ2-7, with D possibly TRBD1 on 6 matching bases. The CDR3 loop reads CASSLDYTGYGEQYF. CDR3 in DNA: TGTGCCAGCAGCTTAGATTATACAGGGTACGGAGAGCAGTACTTC.